This T cell receptor (beta chain) was sequenced for a study of patients and donors after allogeneic stem cell transplantation. This clonotype was observed a few times. Germline V gene sequence: CDR1 SGHNT, CDR2 YYREEE (reference sequence). The CDR3 is 15 residues long. Trimming took 2 bases from V and 4 from J; bases not matched to a gene: 6. A single record per CDR3 protein comes from TCRdb applying MiXCR to the RT-PCR reads. Here the sample spans about a million distinct CDR3 sequences, approximately 19% being singletons. The J gene is TRBJ2-1, the V gene TRBV5-4, with TRBD1 matching 7 bases. The specimen sequenced was blood, either unsorted or a sorted T cell fraction (not recorded which). This TCR was recovered from a human donor who was either an allogeneic HSCT recipient or a stem cell or donor lymphocyte infusion donor (not recorded which). It is not recorded whose cells these are; they may come from a transplant donor. DNA for the CDR3: TGTGCCAGCAGCTTTGGGGACAGCCTTTACAATGAGCAGTTCTTC. This sequence encodes CASSFGDSLYNEQFF.